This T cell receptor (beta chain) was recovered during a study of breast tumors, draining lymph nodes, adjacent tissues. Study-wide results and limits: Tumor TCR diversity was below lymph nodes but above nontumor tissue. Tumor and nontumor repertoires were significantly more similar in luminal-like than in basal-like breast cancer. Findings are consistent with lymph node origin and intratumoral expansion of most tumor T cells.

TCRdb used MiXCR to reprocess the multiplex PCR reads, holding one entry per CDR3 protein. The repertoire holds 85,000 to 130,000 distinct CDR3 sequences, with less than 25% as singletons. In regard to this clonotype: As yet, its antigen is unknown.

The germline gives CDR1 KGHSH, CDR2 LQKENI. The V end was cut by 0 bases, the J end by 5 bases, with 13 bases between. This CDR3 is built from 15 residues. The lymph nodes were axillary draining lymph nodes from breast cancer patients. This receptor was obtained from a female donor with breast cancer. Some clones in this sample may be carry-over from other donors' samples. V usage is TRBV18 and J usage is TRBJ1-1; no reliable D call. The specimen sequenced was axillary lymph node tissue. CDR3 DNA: TGTGCCAGCTCACCACCTGGGAGAGGAGGGACTGAAGCTTTCTTT. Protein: CASSPPGRGGTEAFF.